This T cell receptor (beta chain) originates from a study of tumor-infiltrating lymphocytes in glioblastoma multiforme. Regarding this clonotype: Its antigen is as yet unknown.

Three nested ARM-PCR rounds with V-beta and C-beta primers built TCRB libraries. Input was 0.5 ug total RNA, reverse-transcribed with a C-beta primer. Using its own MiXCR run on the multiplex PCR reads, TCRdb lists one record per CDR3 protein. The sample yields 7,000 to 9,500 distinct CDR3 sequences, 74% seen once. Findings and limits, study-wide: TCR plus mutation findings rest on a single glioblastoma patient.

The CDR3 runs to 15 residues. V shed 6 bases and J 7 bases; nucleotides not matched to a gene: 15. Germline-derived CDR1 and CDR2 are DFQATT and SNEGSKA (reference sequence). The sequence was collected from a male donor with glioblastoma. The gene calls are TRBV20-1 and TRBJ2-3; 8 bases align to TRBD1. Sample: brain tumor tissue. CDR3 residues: CSAVRTGTTLNTQYF. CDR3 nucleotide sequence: TGCAGTGCCGTACGGACAGGGACGACACTTAATACGCAGTATTTT.